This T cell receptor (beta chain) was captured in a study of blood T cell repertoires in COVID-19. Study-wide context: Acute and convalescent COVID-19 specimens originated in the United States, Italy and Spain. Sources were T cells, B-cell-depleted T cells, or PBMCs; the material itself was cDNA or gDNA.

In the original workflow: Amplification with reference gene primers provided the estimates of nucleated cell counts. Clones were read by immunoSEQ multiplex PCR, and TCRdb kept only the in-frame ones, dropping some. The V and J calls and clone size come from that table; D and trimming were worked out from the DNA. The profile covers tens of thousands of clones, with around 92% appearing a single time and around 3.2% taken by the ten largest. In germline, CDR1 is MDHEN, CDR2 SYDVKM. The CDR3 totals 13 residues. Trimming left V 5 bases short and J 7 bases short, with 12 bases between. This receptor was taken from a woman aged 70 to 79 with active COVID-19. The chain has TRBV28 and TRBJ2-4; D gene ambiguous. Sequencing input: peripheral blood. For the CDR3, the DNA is TGTGCCAGCAGTCCCGGCGGATGGAACATTCAGTACTTC. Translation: CASSPGGWNIQYF.